One sample yielded the 18 T cell receptor beta chains listed below, sequenced in a study of T cell responses to AZD1222 COVID-19 vaccine. TCRdb keeps only in-frame clones here, not all; method: immunoSEQ multiplex PCR. This table has about 110,000 clones, 80% to 95% appearing once. The sample here was peripheral blood, taken 28 days after the second AZD1222 dose. All receptors come from an adult who received the AZD1222 COVID-19 vaccine.

The chain is built from TRBV6-2 or TRBV6-3 and TRBJ2-5; 9 bases are a match to TRBD2. Germline assignment: CDR1 MNHEY and CDR2 SVGEGT. V dropped 5 bases and J dropped 2; count of bases not matched to a gene: 3. This CDR3 is built from 14 residues. This CDR3 reads CASSPGLAQETQYF. CDR3 DNA sequence: TGTGCCAGCAGTCCGGGACTAGCTCAAGAGACCCAGTACTTC.

The J gene is TRBJ1-5, the V gene TRBV25-1; D ambiguous. Per the germline V gene, CDR1 is MGHDK and CDR2 is SYGVNS. Trimming took off 6 bases at V and 2 bases at J, with 5 bases between the two ends. The CDR3 runs 12 residues. The CDR3 coding sequence is TGTGCCAGCAGGGGCGGCAATCAGCCCCAGCATTTT. Its translation is CASRGGNQPQHF.

The chain joins TRBV5-1 to TRBJ2-1; D is perhaps TRBD2 (5 bases). The CDR3 is 18 residues long. The germline V and J ends were trimmed by 0 bases and 5 bases, with 21 bases remaining between them. Germline V gives CDR1 SGHRS, CDR2 YFSETQ. CDR3: CASSLGATGGFQNNEQFF. In DNA form, the CDR3 reads TGCGCCAGCAGCTTGGGGGCAACGGGCGGGTTCCAAAACAATGAGCAGTTCTTC. Complete variable domain (other parts from reference TRBV5-1 and TRBJ2-1): KAGVTQTPRYLIKTRGQQVTLSCSPISGHRSVSWYQQTPGQGLQFLFEYFSETQRNKGNFPGRFSGRQFSNSRSEMNVSTLELGDSALYLCASSLGATGGFQNNEQFFGPGTRLTVL.

This chain uses TRBV2 with TRBJ1-2; 9 bases are a match to TRBD1. J was trimmed by 4 bases and V by 6 bases; bases with no gene match: 6. There are 14 residues in the CDR3. From germline, CDR1 is SNHLY and CDR2 FYNNEI. The CDR3 loop reads CASSGQGLSYGYTF. CDR3 DNA sequence: TGTGCCAGCAGCGGACAGGGGTTAAGCTATGGCTACACCTTC.

This clone appeared a single time. The chain employs TRBV29-1 and TRBJ1-6; D unresolved. Germline loops: CDR1 SQVTM, CDR2 ANQGSEA. The length of the CDR3 is 13 residues. The ends were cut back, 6 bases at V and 7 bases at J, with 13 bases in the middle. The CDR3 reads CSVAIGINSPLHF. The CDR3 coding sequence is TGCAGCGTAGCTATCGGGATCAATTCACCCCTCCACTTT.

This rearrangement joins TRBV3-1 (or the pseudogene TRBV3-2) to TRBJ1-1; TRBD1 is a possible D gene (6 bases). V gave up 1 base and J gave up 6 bases, with 15 bases separating them. This CDR3 has 15 residues. CDR1 and CDR2 (germline): LGHDT, YNNKEL (reference sequence). The CDR3 bases are TGTGCCAGCAGCCAAGTGGGGGGCGCCTCCGCTGAAGCTTTCTTT. Residues: CASSQVGGASAEAFF.

The chain has TRBV4-3 and TRBJ2-2; no clear D gene. This CDR3 has 15 residues. V was pared by 0 bases and J by 8 bases, with 13 bases between. CDR1 and CDR2 (germline): LGHNA, YSLEER. This CDR3 is CASSQEEILAGELFF. CDR3 coding DNA: TGCGCCAGCAGCCAAGAAGAGATCCTCGCGGGGGAGCTGTTTTTT.

The V gene is TRBV11-3, the J gene TRBJ2-3; D gene ambiguous. Trimming removed 1 base from V and 4 bases from J, with 9 bases in between. The CDR3 runs 14 residues. Germline CDR1 and CDR2: SGHNT and YENEEA. The CDR3 DNA follows: TGTGCCAGCAGCTTAGGGCCACTGGCAGATACGCAGTATTTT. Its protein is CASSLGPLADTQYF.

The chain has TRBV7-9 and TRBJ1-1; unclear D gene. Trimming stripped 2 bases from V and 0 bases from J, with 10 bases between. CDR3 length equals 15 residues. Germline V CDR1 and CDR2: SEHNR, FQNEAQ (reference sequence). CDR3 protein: CASSLITVMNTEAFF. The CDR3 DNA follows: TGTGCCAGCAGCTTAATTACAGTGATGAACACTGAAGCTTTCTTT.

This chain links TRBV2 with TRBJ2-7; possible D gene TRBD2, 5 bases. Germline CDR1 SNHLY, CDR2 FYNNEI. V was clipped by 8 bases and J by 4 bases, with 18 bases between them. The CDR3 is 14 residues long. The CDR3 DNA is TGTGCCAGCTTCCCAAACCGGGGAGCGTACGAGCAGTACTTC. Translation: CASFPNRGAYEQYF.

V and J are TRBV18 and TRBJ1-3; D is undetermined. V was cut by 2 bases and J by 0 bases, with 11 bases left in between. Germline CDR1 KGHSH, CDR2 LQKENI. This CDR3 spans 16 amino acids. As DNA, the CDR3 is TGTGCCAGCTCACCAGGTCAGTCCGACTCTGGAAACACCATATATTTT. Amino acids: CASSPGQSDSGNTIYF.

This clone showed up just once. The V call is TRBV15, the J call TRBJ1-6, with TRBD1 identical over 9 bases. From germline, CDR1 is LNHNV and CDR2 YYDKDF (reference sequence). The ends lost 2 bases at V and 8 bases at J; junction bases unmatched: 10. The CDR3 extends over 17 amino acids. In DNA form, the CDR3 reads TGTGCCACCAGCAGAAATACAGGGGGCAATGTGTATTCACCCCTCCACTTT. It encodes CATSRNTGGNVYSPLHF.

The V gene is TRBV7-3, the J gene TRBJ2-7; 7 bases agree with TRBD1. CDR3 length: 16 residues. Trimming removed 2 bases from V and 5 bases from J; junction bases left unmatched: 12. Germline V gene sequence: CDR1 SGHTA, CDR2 FQGTGA. The CDR3 loop reads CASSLQGGAGRHEQYF. DNA of the CDR3: TGTGCCAGCAGCTTACAAGGGGGCGCAGGGCGTCACGAGCAGTACTTC.

This sequence joins TRBV14 and TRBJ2-1; 11 nucleotides agree with TRBD2. This CDR3 has 19 residues. CDR1 and CDR2 (germline): SGHDN, FVKESK. V lost 0 bases and J lost 4; bases outside the gene matches: 11. The chain's CDR3 is CASSQDGTSGLWDYNEQFF. DNA for the CDR3: TGTGCCAGCAGCCAAGATGGGACTAGCGGCCTTTGGGATTACAATGAGCAGTTCTTC.

The chain couples TRBV7-9 to TRBJ1-2; the match to TRBD1 covers 8 bases. This CDR3 contains 18 residues. The J segment lost 8 bases and the V segment lost 0 bases, leaving 17 bases of the junction unmatched. CDR1 SEHNR and CDR2 FQNEAQ come from the germline V gene (reference sequence). The CDR3 DNA reads TGTGCCAGCAGCTTAGCTGGTGTTCGTGAAGGTGGGGACAGGGGCTACACCTTC. Translating gives CASSLAGVREGGDRGYTF.

This chain connects TRBV5-1 to TRBJ2-5, with D maybe TRBD2 (5 bases). V shed 1 base and J shed 1 base, with 8 bases lying between them. The germline CDR1 and CDR2 sequences are SGHRS and YFSETQ. There are 14 residues in the CDR3. The CDR3 sequence is CASSLRGFQETQYF. In DNA, the CDR3 is TGCGCCAGCAGCTTGCGAGGGTTCCAAGAGACCCAGTACTTC.

CDR3 nucleotide sequence: TGTGCCAGCAGCCTGGCTGAGGGAGGCACTGAAGCTTTCTTT. It encodes CASSLAEGGTEAFF. V is TRBV5-4 and J is TRBJ1-1; D unresolved. The CDR3 loop spans 14 amino acids. Germline V gene sequence: CDR1 SGHNT, CDR2 YYREEE (reference sequence). V lost 4 bases and J 4 bases, leaving 14 bases between the germline ends.

The chain has TRBV10-3 and TRBJ2-5; either TRBD1 or TRBD2 may fit D (5 bases each). Germline assignment: CDR1 ENHRY and CDR2 SYGVKD. The V and J ends lost 6 bases and 2 bases respectively, with 19 bases between them. The CDR3 runs to 16 residues. The CDR3 is CAISGGQGARQETQYF. CDR3 DNA: TGTGCCATCAGCGGAGGTCAAGGGGCAAGGCAAGAGACCCAGTACTTC.